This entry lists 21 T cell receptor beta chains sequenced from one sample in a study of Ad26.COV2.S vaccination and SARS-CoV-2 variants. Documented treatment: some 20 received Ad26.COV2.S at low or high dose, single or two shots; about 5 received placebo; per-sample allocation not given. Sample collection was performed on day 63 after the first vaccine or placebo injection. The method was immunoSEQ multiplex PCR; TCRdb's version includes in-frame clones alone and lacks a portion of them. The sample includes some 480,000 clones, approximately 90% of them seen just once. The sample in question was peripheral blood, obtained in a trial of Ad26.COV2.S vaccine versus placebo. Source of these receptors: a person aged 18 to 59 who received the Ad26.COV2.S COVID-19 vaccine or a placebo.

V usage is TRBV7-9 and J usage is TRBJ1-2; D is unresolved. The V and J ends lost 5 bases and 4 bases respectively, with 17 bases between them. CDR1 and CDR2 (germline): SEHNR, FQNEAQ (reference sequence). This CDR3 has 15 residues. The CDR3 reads CASSTKAGDRYGYTF. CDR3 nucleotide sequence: TGTGCCAGCAGCACAAAAGCCGGAGACCGCTATGGCTACACCTTC.

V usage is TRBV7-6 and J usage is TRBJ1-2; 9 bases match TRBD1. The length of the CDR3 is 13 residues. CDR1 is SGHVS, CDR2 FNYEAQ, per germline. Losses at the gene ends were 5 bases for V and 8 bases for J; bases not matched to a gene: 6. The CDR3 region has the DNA TGTGCCAGCAGCCCACAGGGGGCGGTCGGCTACACCTTC. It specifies CASSPQGAVGYTF.

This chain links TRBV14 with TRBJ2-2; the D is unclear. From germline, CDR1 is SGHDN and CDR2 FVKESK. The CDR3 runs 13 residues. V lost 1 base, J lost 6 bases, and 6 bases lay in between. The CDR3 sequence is CASSQAVAGELFF. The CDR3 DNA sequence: TGTGCCAGCAGCCAAGCGGTCGCCGGGGAGCTGTTTTTT.

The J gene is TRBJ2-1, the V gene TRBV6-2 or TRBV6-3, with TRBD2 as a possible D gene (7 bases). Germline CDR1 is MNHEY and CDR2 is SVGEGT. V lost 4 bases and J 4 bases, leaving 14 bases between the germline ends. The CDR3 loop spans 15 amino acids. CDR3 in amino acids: CASSSGEAGYNEQFF. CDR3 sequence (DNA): TGTGCCAGCAGTTCAGGGGAAGCGGGGTACAATGAGCAGTTCTTC.

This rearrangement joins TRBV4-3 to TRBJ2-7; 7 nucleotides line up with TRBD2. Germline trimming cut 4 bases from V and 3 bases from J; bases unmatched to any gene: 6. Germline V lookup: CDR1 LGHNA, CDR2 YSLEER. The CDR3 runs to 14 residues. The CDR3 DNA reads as TGCGCCAGCAGCCCGGGGGGTAGCAGCTACGAGCAGTACTTC. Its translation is CASSPGGSSYEQYF.

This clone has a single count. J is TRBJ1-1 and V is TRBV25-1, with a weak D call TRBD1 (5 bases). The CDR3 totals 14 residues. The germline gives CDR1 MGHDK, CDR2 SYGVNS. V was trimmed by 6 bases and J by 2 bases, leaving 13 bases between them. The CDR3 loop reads CASRNQGGNTEAFF. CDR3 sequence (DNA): TGTGCCAGCAGGAATCAGGGCGGTAACACTGAAGCTTTCTTT.

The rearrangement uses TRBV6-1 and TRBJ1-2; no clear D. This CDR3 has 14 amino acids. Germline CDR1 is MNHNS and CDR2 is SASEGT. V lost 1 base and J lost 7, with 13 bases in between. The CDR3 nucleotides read TGTGCCAGCAGTGAAGGGCCCGAGGGAAGTGGCTACACCTTC. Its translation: CASSEGPEGSGYTF.

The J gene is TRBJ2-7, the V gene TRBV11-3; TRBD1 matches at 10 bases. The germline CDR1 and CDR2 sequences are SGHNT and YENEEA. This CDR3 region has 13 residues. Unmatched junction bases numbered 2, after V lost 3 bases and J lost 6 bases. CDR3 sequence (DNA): TGTGCCAGCAGCTTCGGGACAGGGGCCGAGCAGTACTTC. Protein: CASSFGTGAEQYF.

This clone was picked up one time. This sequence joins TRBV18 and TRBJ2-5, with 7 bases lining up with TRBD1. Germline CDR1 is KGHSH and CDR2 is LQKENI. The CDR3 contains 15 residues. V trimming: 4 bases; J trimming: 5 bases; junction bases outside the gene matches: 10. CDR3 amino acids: CASSRRQGIVETQYF. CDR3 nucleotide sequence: TGTGCCAGCTCACGAAGACAGGGAATCGTGGAGACCCAGTACTTC.

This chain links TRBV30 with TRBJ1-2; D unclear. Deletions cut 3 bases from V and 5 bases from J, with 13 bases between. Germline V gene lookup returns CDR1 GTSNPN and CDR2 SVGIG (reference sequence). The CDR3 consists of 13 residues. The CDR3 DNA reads TGTGCCTGGAGGGCCGGGTTTGATTATGGCTACACCTTC. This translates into CAWRAGFDYGYTF.

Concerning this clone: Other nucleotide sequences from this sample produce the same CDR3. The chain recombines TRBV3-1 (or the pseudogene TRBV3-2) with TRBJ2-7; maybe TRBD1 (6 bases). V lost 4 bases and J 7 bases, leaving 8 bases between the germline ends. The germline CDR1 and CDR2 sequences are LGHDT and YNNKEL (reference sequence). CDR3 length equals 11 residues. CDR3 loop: CASSLQGEQYF. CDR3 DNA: TGTGCCAGCAGCCTACAGGGAGAGCAGTACTTC.

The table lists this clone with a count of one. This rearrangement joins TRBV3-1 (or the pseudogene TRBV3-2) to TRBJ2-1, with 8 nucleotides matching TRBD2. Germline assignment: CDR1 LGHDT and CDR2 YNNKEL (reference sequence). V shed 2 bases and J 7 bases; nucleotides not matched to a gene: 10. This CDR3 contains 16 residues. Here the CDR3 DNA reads TGTGCCAGCAGCCAACTTTTAGCGGGAAGGGGTAATGAGCAGTTCTTC. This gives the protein CASSQLLAGRGNEQFF.

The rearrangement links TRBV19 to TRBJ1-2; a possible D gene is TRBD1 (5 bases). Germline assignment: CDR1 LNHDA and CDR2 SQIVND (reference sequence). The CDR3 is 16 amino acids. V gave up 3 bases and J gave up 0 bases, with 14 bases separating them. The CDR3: CASSITQGAANYGYTF. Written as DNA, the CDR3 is TGTGCCAGTAGTATTACCCAGGGAGCCGCTAACTATGGCTACACCTTC.

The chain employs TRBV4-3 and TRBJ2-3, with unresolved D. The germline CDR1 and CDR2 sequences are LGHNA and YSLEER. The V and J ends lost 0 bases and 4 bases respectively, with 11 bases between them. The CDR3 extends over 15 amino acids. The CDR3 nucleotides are TGCGCCAGCAGCCAAGATCTCGTGCTGGCAGATACGCAGTATTTT. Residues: CASSQDLVLADTQYF.

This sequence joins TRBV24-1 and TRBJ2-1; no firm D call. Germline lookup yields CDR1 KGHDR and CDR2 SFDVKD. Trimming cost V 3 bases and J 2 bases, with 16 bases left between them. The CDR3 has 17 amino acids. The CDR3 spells CATSDPSKGSPYNEQFF. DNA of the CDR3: TGTGCCACCAGTGATCCCTCCAAGGGAAGCCCCTACAATGAGCAGTTCTTC.

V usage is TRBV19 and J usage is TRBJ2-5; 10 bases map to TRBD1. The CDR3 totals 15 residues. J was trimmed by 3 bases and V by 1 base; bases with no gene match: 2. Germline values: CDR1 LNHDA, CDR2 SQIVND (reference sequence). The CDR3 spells CASSIVGTGEETQYF. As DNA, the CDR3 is TGTGCCAGTAGTATAGTAGGGACAGGGGAAGAGACCCAGTACTTC. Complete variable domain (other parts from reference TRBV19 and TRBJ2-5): DGGITQSPKYLFRKEGQNVTLSCEQNLNHDAMYWYRQDPGQGLRLIYYSQIVNDFQKGDIAEGYSVSREKKESFPLTVTSAQKNPTAFYLCASSIVGTGEETQYFGPGTRLLVL.

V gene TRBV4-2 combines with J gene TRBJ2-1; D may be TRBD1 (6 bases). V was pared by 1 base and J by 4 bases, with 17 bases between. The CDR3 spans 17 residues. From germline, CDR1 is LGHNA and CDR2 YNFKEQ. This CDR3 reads CASSQARNRASYNEQFF. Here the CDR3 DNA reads TGTGCCAGCAGCCAAGCGCGGAACAGGGCATCATACAATGAGCAGTTCTTC.

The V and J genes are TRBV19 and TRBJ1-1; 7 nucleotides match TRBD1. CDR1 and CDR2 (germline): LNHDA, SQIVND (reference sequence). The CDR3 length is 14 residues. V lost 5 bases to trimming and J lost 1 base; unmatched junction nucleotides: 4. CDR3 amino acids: CASSPGTANTEAFF. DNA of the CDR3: TGTGCCAGTAGTCCCGGGACAGCGAACACTGAAGCTTTCTTT.

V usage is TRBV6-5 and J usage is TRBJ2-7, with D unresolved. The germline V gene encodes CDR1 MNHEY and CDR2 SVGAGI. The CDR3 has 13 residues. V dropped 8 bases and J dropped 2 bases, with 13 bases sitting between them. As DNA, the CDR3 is TGTGCCAGCCGTTCCACAGCCACCTACGAGCAGTACTTC. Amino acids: CASRSTATYEQYF.

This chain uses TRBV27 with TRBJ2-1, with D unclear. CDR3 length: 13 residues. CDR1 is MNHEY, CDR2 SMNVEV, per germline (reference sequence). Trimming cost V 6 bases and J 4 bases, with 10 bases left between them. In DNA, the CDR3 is TGTGCCAGCAGCCCCCGACGGTACAATGAGCAGTTCTTC. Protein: CASSPRRYNEQFF.

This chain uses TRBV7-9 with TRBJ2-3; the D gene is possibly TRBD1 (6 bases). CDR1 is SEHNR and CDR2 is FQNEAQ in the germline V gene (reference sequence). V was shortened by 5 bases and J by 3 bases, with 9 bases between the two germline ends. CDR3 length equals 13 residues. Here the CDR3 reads CASSKTGTDTQYF. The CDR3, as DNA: TGTGCCAGCAGCAAAACAGGGACAGATACGCAGTATTTT.